In its sample, the clone carrying this T cell receptor beta chain was seen a few times. Its target is not known. Germline loops: CDR1 SGDLS, CDR2 YYNGEE. V shed 0 bases and J 4 bases; nucleotides not matched to a gene: 6. The CDR3 is made up of 15 amino acids. The sample comes from a study of cytomegalovirus exposure and HLA in healthy donors. Study results and limitations: Subsequent analysis found a tendency for first-cohort TCR clusters to co-occur within the 120 or so validation repertoires. The study designated about 160 TCR beta chains cytomegalovirus-associated.

Produced via immunoSEQ multiplex PCR; TCRdb's table is partial and in-frame only. The profile shows about 350,000 clones, roughly 87% of them singletons. The clonotype originates from a woman aged 25 to 39 in good health and CMV-seropositive. The sequenced sample consisted of PBMCs. This sequence joins TRBV9 and TRBJ1-1; 7 bases map to TRBD1. CDR3: CASSVGVGGVTEAFF. The CDR3 nucleotides read TGTGCCAGCAGCGTAGGGGTAGGGGGCGTCACTGAAGCTTTCTTT.